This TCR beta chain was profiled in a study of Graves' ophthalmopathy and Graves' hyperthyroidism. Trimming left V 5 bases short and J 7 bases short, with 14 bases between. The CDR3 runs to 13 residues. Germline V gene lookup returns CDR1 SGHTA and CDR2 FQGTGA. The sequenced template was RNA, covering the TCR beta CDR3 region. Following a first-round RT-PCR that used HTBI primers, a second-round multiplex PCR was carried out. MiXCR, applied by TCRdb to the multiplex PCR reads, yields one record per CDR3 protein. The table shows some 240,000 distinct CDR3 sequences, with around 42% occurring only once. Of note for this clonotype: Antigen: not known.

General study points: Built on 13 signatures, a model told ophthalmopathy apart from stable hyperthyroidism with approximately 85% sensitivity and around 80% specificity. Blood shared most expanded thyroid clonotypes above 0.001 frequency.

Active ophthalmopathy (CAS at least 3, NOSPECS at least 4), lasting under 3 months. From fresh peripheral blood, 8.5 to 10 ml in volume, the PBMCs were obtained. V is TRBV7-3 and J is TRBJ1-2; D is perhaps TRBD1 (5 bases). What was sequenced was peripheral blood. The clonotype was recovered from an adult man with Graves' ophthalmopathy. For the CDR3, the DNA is TGTGCCAGCAGCCGGGGGTATCTATCTGGCTACACCTTC. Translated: CASSRGYLSGYTF.